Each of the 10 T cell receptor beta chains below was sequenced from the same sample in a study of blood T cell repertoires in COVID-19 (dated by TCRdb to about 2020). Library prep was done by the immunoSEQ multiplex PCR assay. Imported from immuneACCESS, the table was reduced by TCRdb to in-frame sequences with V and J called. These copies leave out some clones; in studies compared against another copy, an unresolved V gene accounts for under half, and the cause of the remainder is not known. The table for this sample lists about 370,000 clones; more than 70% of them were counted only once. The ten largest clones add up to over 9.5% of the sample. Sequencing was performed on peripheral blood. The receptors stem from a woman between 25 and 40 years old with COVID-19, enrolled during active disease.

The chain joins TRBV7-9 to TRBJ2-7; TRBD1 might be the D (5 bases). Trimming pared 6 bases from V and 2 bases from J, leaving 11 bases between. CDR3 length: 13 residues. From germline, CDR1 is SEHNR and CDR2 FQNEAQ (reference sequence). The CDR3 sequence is CASSYDRTYEQYF. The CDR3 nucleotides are TGTGCCAGCAGTTACGACAGAACCTACGAGCAGTACTTC.

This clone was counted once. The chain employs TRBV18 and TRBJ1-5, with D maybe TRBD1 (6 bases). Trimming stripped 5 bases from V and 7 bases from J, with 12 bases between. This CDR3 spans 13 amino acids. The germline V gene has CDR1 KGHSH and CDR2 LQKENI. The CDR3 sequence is CASSSDRRQPQHF. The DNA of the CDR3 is TGTGCCAGCTCATCGGACAGAAGGCAGCCCCAGCATTTT. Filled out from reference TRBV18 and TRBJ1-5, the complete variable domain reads NAGVMQNPRHLVRRRGQEARLRCSPMKGHSHVYWYRQLPEEGLKFMVYLQKENIIDESGMPKERFSAEFPKEGPSILRIQQVVRGDSAAYFCASSSDRRQPQHFGDGTRLSIL.

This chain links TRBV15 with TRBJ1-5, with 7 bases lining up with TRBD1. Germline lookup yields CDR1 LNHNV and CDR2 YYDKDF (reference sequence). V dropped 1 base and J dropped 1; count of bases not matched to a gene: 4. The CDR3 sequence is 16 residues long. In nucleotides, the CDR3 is TGTGCCACCAGCAGAGGGGACAGAACCAGCAATCAGCCCCAGCATTTT. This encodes CATSRGDRTSNQPQHF.

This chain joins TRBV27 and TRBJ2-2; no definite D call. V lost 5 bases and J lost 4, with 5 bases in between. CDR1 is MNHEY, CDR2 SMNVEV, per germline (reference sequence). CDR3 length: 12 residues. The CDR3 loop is CASSHGTGELFF. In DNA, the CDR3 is TGTGCCAGCAGTCACGGCACCGGGGAGCTGTTTTTT.

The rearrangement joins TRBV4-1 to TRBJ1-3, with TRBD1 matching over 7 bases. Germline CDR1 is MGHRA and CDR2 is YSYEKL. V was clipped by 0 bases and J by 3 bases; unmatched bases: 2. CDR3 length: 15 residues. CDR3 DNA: TGCGCCAGCAGCCAAGAGGACAGGAGTGGAAACACCATATATTTT. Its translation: CASSQEDRSGNTIYF.

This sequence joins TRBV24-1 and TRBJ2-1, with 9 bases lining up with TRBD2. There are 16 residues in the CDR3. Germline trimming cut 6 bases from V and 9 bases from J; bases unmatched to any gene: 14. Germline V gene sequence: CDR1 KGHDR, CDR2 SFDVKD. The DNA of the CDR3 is TGTGCCACCAGTCGGCGCGTGTTAGCGGGAGCGGCTGAGCAGTTCTTC. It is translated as CATSRRVLAGAAEQFF.

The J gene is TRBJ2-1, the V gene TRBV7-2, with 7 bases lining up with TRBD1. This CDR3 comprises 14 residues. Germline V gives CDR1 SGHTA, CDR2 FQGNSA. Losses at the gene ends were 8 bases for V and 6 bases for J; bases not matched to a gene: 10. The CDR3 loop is CASGPRTGSNEQFF. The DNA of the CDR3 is TGTGCCAGCGGACCTCGGACAGGCTCCAATGAGCAGTTCTTC.

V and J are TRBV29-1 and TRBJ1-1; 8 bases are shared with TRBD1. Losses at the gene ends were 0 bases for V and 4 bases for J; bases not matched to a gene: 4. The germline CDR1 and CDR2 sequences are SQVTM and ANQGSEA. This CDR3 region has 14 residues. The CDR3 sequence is CSVEDRTGSTEAFF. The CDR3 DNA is TGCAGCGTTGAAGATCGGACAGGGAGCACTGAAGCTTTCTTT.

CDR3 amino acids: CASTPLASRPRQYF. CDR3 in DNA: TGTGCCAGCACCCCACTAGCGTCAAGGCCCAGGCAGTACTTC. The chain joins TRBV2 to TRBJ2-7; 7 nucleotides align to TRBD2. Germline trimming cut 7 bases from V and 9 bases from J; bases unmatched to any gene: 15. Germline loops: CDR1 SNHLY, CDR2 FYNNEI. The CDR3 covers 14 residues.

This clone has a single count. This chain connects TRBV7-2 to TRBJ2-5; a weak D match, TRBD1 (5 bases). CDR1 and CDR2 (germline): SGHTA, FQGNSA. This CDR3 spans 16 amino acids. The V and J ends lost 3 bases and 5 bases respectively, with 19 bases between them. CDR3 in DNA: TGTGCCAGCAGCTTCATAAAAGGGGAAATTGCGGAGACCCAGTACTTC. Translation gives CASSFIKGEIAETQYF.